These 11 T cell receptor beta chains share one sample of origin, sequenced in a study of radiotherapy plus CTLA-4 blockade in lung cancer. Clones were read by immunoSEQ multiplex PCR, and TCRdb kept only the in-frame ones, dropping some. This sample has about 14,000 clones, with approximately 70% found just once. Sequencing was performed on peripheral blood, taken from a patient treated with radiotherapy plus ipilimumab. These receptors came from a human donor with non-small cell lung cancer whose response to radiotherapy plus ipilimumab could not be evaluated.

The chain carries TRBV6-5 and TRBJ2-1, with D maybe TRBD1 (6 bases). CDR3 length: 13 amino acids. Trimming stripped 2 bases from V and 9 bases from J, with 11 bases between. Germline-derived CDR1 and CDR2 are MNHEY and SVGAGI. The CDR3 sequence: CASSYPRGVEQFF. The CDR3 nucleotides are TGTGCCAGCAGTTACCCCAGGGGTGTTGAGCAGTTCTTC.

The gene calls are TRBV2 and TRBJ2-1; a weak D match, TRBD2 (5 bases). This CDR3 comprises 15 residues. Trimming shortened V by 6 bases and J by 0 bases, and 12 bases separated the two germline ends. CDR1 is SNHLY, CDR2 FYNNEI, per germline. For the CDR3, the DNA is TGTGCCAGCAGCCACGGACTTATCTCCTACAATGAGCAGTTCTTC. Protein sequence: CASSHGLISYNEQFF.

This chain connects TRBV6-5 to TRBJ2-4; D is uncertain. From germline, CDR1 is MNHEY and CDR2 SVGAGI. V lost 6 bases to trimming and J lost 4 bases, with 16 bases between them. The CDR3 runs 15 residues. The CDR3 DNA reads as TGTGCCAGCAGGCCAACCCGAAACGCGAAAAACATTCAGTACTTC. It translates to CASRPTRNAKNIQYF.

The CDR3 loop reads CASSRTSGDYNEQFF. For the CDR3, the DNA is TGCGCCAGCAGTCGGACTAGCGGGGACTACAATGAGCAGTTCTTC. This chain connects TRBV4-3 to TRBJ2-1; 12 bases fit TRBD2. The CDR3 totals 15 residues. CDR1 and CDR2 (germline): LGHNA, YSLEER. The V and J ends lost 6 bases and 3 bases, in that order; junction bases with no gene match: 3.

This clone showed up just a few times. The V gene is TRBV25-1, the J gene TRBJ2-5; D gene ambiguous. The CDR3 contains 15 residues. Germline values: CDR1 MGHDK, CDR2 SYGVNS. Trimming removed 4 bases from V and 3 bases from J, with 15 bases in between. The CDR3 nucleotides read TGTGCCAGCAGTGGGCAGAATGTCCCAGAAGAGACCCAGTACTTC. It codes for CASSGQNVPEETQYF.

This sequence joins TRBV4-3 and TRBJ1-2; D not resolved. The CDR3 has 14 residues. With 1 base removed from V and 7 bases from J, the gap between germline ends came to 13 bases. Germline V gene data show CDR1 as LGHNA and CDR2 as YSLEER. The CDR3 region has the DNA TGCGCCAGCAGCCAAGTTGTTTCGACTTCTGGCTACACCTTC. Its protein is CASSQVVSTSGYTF.

This clone occurred a few times. The rearrangement uses TRBV10-3 and TRBJ1-5; maybe TRBD1 (5 bases). Trimming shortened V by 3 bases and J by 7 bases, and 10 bases separated the two germline ends. The CDR3 runs to 13 residues. The germline gives CDR1 ENHRY, CDR2 SYGVKD. CDR3 nucleotides: TGTGCCATCAGTGACAGGGTTAACCAGCCCCAGCATTTT. It encodes CAISDRVNQPQHF.

The rearrangement uses TRBV27 and TRBJ1-6; no reliable D call. V lost 5 bases, J lost 10 bases, and 24 bases lay in between. Per the germline V gene, CDR1 is MNHEY and CDR2 is SMNVEV (reference sequence). CDR3 length: 17 residues. CDR3 coding DNA: TGTGCCAGCAGTCTCCCCACCGGCGGAGTCCCGGGATCACCCCTCCACTTT. Translating it yields CASSLPTGGVPGSPLHF.

V usage is TRBV9 and J usage is TRBJ2-3; weak D call: TRBD2 (6 bases). Germline V gives CDR1 SGDLS, CDR2 YYNGEE. The CDR3 contains 15 residues. V lost 3 bases to trimming and J lost 1 base, with 12 bases between them. CDR3 amino acids: CASSEGRGGTDTQYF. The CDR3 DNA is TGTGCCAGCAGCGAGGGGCGGGGAGGCACAGATACGCAGTATTTT. Looking up the rest from reference TRBV9 and TRBJ2-3 gives the full variable domain: DSGVTQTPKHLITATGQRVTLRCSPRSGDLSVYWYQQSLDQGLQFLIQYYNGEERAKGNILERFSAQQFPDLHSELNLSSLELGDSALYFCASSEGRGGTDTQYFGPGTRLTVL.

The rearrangement joins TRBV28 to TRBJ2-2, with D maybe TRBD2 (6 bases). Germline loops: CDR1 MDHEN, CDR2 SYDVKM. The CDR3 has 11 residues. V lost 5 bases to trimming and J lost 8 bases, with 6 bases between them. CDR3 sequence: CASSGGGELFF. For the CDR3, the DNA is TGTGCCAGCAGTGGAGGGGGGGAGCTGTTTTTT.

The chain couples TRBV27 to TRBJ2-3; possibly TRBD1 for D (6 bases). With 7 bases removed from V and 0 bases from J, the gap between germline ends came to 14 bases. The CDR3 is 15 residues long. CDR1 is MNHEY, CDR2 SMNVEV, per germline (reference sequence). The chain's CDR3 is CASIDRSSSTDTQYF. CDR3 bases: TGTGCCAGCATCGACAGGTCTTCGAGCACAGATACGCAGTATTTT.